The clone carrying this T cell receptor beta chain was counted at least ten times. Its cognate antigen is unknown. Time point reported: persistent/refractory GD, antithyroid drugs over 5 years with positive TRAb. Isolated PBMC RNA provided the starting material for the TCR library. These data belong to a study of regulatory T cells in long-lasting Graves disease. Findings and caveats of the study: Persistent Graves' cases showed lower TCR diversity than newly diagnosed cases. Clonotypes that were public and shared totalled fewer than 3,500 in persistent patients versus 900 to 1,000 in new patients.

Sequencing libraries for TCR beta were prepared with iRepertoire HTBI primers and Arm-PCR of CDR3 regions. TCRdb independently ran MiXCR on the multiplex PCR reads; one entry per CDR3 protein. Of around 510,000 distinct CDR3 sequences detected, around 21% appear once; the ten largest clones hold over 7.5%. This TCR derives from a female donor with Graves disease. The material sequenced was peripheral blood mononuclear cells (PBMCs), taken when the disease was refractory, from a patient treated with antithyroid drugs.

The CDR3: CASSSTYRAQGGKGYTF. In DNA form, the CDR3 reads TGTGCCAGCAGTTCAACTTACCGGGCCCAGGGGGGGAAGGGCTACACCTTC. The rearrangement uses TRBV6-2 or TRBV6-3 and TRBJ1-2, with TRBD1 matching over 7 bases. J gave up 8 bases and V 4 bases, and 19 bases lay outside the gene matches. Germline V lookup: CDR1 MNHEY, CDR2 SVGEGT. The CDR3 is 17 amino acids.